A selection of T cell receptor beta chains follows, all from one sample in a study of shared clonotypes between healthy human individuals. Generated by immunoSEQ multiplex PCR, the TCRdb table keeps only in-frame clones and is missing some. The sample has some 2 million clones, 85% to 95% seen once. Sequencing was performed on naive CD4+ T cells sorted from blood. All receptors come from a man aged 18 to 29 in good health. Each CDR3 is given with its conserved first and last residue. Fields, in order: J gene, D gene, V gene, clone size, CDR3 DNA, CDR3 protein. D genes are given only for firm matches. Clone size is not always given. Where it is, it says once, few, many or a class for expanded clones.

TRBJ1-1 | . | TRBV18 | . | TGTGCCAGCTCACCATTTAGCATGAACACTGAAGCTTTCTTT | CASSPFSMNTEAFF
TRBJ2-1 | . | TRBV5-1 | . | TGCGCCAGCAGCTCCGAGGACGGGCCGGGGTCCTACAATGAGCAGTTCTTC | CASSSEDGPGSYNEQFF
TRBJ2-5 | . | TRBV5-6 | . | TGTGCCAGCAGCTTGGGTCTAGAGGAGACCCAGTACTTC | CASSLGLEETQYF
TRBJ2-7 | . | TRBV27 | . | TGTGCCAGCGGTAAAGTCGGGGGCTCCTACGAGCAGTACTTC | CASGKVGGSYEQYF
TRBJ1-4 | . | TRBV7-9 | . | TGTGCCAGCAGCTTAGAAGGCCCAGGGATTAATGAAAAACTGTTTTTT | CASSLEGPGINEKLFF
TRBJ2-3 | . | TRBV10-2 | once | TGCGCCAGCTACCTTGGACTTAGCACAGATACGCAGTATTTT | CASYLGLSTDTQYF
TRBJ2-1 | . | TRBV2 | once | TGTGCCAGCAGTGAGGGTTTGCCAGTGAGCTCCTACAATGAGCAGTTCTTC | CASSEGLPVSSYNEQFF
TRBJ1-5 | TRBD1 | TRBV28 | . | TGCGCCAGCAGTCCCGGGACAGGGTTCCAGCCCCAGCATTTT | CASSPGTGFQPQHF
TRBJ2-7 | . | TRBV2 | . | TGTGCCAGCAGTTCCGGGACACCCTACGAGCAGTACTTC | CASSSGTPYEQYF
TRBJ1-5 | . | TRBV5-1 | . | TGCGCCAGCAGCCGTGCTGAGAATCAGCCCCAGCATTTT | CASSRAENQPQHF
TRBJ2-3 | TRBD1 | TRBV25-1 | . | TGTGCCAGCAGTGAAGGGACAGTATCAGATACGCAGTATTTT | CASSEGTVSDTQYF
TRBJ2-5 | TRBD2 | TRBV6-6 | . | TGTGCCAGCAGTTACACGGGACTAGCGGGAGTGGGAACCCAGTACTTC | CASSYTGLAGVGTQYF
TRBJ1-3 | . | TRBV4-2 | . | TGTGCCAGCAGCCAAGCAGCAGGTGGAAACACCATATATTTT | CASSQAAGGNTIYF
TRBJ1-2 | TRBD1 | TRBV7-3 | once | TGTGCCAGCAGCTTCCCAGGACAGGGACGGGGCTACACCTTC | CASSFPGQGRGYTF
TRBJ2-2 | TRBD2 | TRBV5-4 | once | TGTGCCAGCAGCTTGTGGGGGAGGGCCGGCACCGGGGAGCTGTTTTTT | CASSLWGRAGTGELFF
TRBJ2-1 | . | TRBV6-5 | . | TGTGCCAGCGGTCGGGGGAATAATGAGCAGTTCTTC | CASGRGNNEQFF
TRBJ2-1 | TRBD2 | TRBV5-6 | . | TGTGCCAGCAGCTGGGGGACTAGCGGGAGTGTTTACAATGAGCAGTTCTTC | CASSWGTSGSVYNEQFF
TRBJ1-1 | . | TRBV11-3 | . | TGTGCCAGCAGCACCGGGGGGGTCAACACTGAAGCTTTCTTT | CASSTGGVNTEAFF
TRBJ1-2 | . | TRBV20-1 | . | TGCAGTGCTAGAGATATTCCGGACAGTTTCTTC | CSARDIPDSFF
TRBJ1-2 | . | TRBV6-5 | once | TGTGCCAGCAGTTCAGCACAGGGAAAAGGCTACACCTTC | CASSSAQGKGYTF
TRBJ2-1 | . | TRBV7-3 | . | TGTGCCAGCAGCTTAAAGGGACAAAGATCCTACAATGAGCAGTTCTTC | CASSLKGQRSYNEQFF
TRBJ1-2 | . | TRBV7-9 | . | TGTGCCAGCAGCTTAGAACCCGTAGGTGGCTACACCTTC | CASSLEPVGGYTF
TRBJ1-6 | . | TRBV19 | . | TGTGCCTCCTCTCTGAGCTCCTATAATTCACCCCTCCACTTT | CASSLSSYNSPLHF
TRBJ2-2 | . | TRBV5-6 | . | TGTGCCAGCAGCGTACCCGGGACCGCGGGCACCGGGGAGCTGTTTTTT | CASSVPGTAGTGELFF
TRBJ1-1 | . | TRBV11-2 | . | TGTGCCAGCAGCTTCGTAAGGGAGACTGAAGCTTTCTTT | CASSFVRETEAFF
TRBJ1-6 | TRBD1 | TRBV25-1 | . | TGTGCCAGCAGTGAGACAGGGATGTATAATTCACCCCTCCACTTT | CASSETGMYNSPLHF
TRBJ2-7 | . | TRBV6-1 | . | TGTGCCAGCAGCCGTCCGGGTCTCTACGAGCAGTACTTC | CASSRPGLYEQYF
TRBJ2-2 | TRBD1 | TRBV9 | . | TGTGCCAGCAGCGTAGGGACAGGGGCCAAAACCGGGGAGCTGTTTTTT | CASSVGTGAKTGELFF
TRBJ1-5 | . | TRBV5-1 | once | TGCGCCAGTCAGATAGACAGTAATCAGCCCCAGCATTTT | CASQIDSNQPQHF
TRBJ1-5 | . | TRBV27 | . | TGTGCCAGCAGTTTGGGAACAGGTAGCAATCAGCCCCAGCATTTT | CASSLGTGSNQPQHF
TRBJ1-3 | . | TRBV30 | . | TGTGCCTGGGAGGCGTCGTCGGGAAACACCATATATTTT | CAWEASSGNTIYF
TRBJ1-5 | . | TRBV5-6 | . | TGTGCCAGCAGTTATGTGGGGGGAAATCAGCCCCAGCATTTT | CASSYVGGNQPQHF
TRBJ2-5 | . | TRBV6-5 | . | TGTGCCAGCAGTTACGGGACGGGAAGCCCAGAGACCCAGTACTTC | CASSYGTGSPETQYF
TRBJ1-5 | TRBD1 | TRBV29-1 | once | TGCAGCGTTGGAGGACAGGTGGGTCAGCCCCAGCATTTT | CSVGGQVGQPQHF
TRBJ1-5 | . | TRBV7-8 | few | TGTGCCAGCAGCTTCTCGGGGCAGCCCCAGCATTTT | CASSFSGQPQHF
TRBJ2-2 | . | TRBV9 | . | TGTGCCAGCAGCGTCGTCCACGCCGGGGAGCTGTTTTTT | CASSVVHAGELFF
TRBJ2-5 | TRBD1 | TRBV30 | few | TGTGCCTGGACGGACAGGGGGGCCATTGGCCAGTACTTC | CAWTDRGAIGQYF
TRBJ1-4 | . | TRBV28 | . | TGTGCCAGCAGGCCCTTGGGAAATGAAAAACTGTTTTTT | CASRPLGNEKLFF
TRBJ1-2 | TRBD1 | TRBV6-1 | once | TGTGCCAGCAGGGGGGAGGACAGGGCAGGCTATGGCTACACCTTC | CASRGEDRAGYGYTF
TRBJ1-2 | TRBD1 | TRBV6-5 | . | TGTGCCAGCAGGAAGGGACAGGACTATGGCTACACCTTC | CASRKGQDYGYTF
TRBJ2-7 | . | TRBV2 | . | TGTGCCAGCAGTGAAGCGGGGGGCTCAGGCTACGAGCAGTACTTC | CASSEAGGSGYEQYF
TRBJ2-2 | TRBD1 | TRBV5-1 | . | TGCGCCAGCAGCTTGGTCCCGGGACAGGGGGCGGCGGGGAACACCGGGGAGCTGTTTTTT | CASSLVPGQGAAGNTGELFF
TRBJ2-7 | . | TRBV10-3 | . | TGTGCCATCAGTGAGTCCACTTTCCACGAGCAGTACTTC | CAISESTFHEQYF
TRBJ1-5 | . | TRBV18 | . | TGTGCCAGCTCACATTCAATCGTCGGGGTAAGGAGCAATCAGCCCCAGCATTTT | CASSHSIVGVRSNQPQHF
TRBJ2-1 | TRBD2 | TRBV19 | . | TGTGCCAGTAGTATAGGGGGTAGCGGGAGTCCCTACAATGAGCAGTTCTTC | CASSIGGSGSPYNEQFF
TRBJ1-1 | . | TRBV5-4 | . | TGTGCCAGCAGCTTAAGCGTGATGAACACTGAAGCTTTCTTT | CASSLSVMNTEAFF
TRBJ2-2 | . | TRBV6-5 | . | TGTGCCAGCAACCGGCTAGCTGTGAGCACCGGGGAGCTGTTTTTT | CASNRLAVSTGELFF
TRBJ2-7 | TRBD1 | TRBV18 | . | TGTGCCAGCTGGAAGACAGGGGGCCTCGAGCAGTACTTC | CASWKTGGLEQYF
TRBJ2-3 | TRBD1 | TRBV10-3 | . | TGTGCCATCAGTGGTGGGACAGGGGGTTTCCGAGATACGCAGTATTTT | CAISGGTGGFRDTQYF
TRBJ2-7 | . | TRBV18 | . | TGTGCCAGCTCCCGCGGAGGGGGCCTCTCCTACGAGCAGTACTTC | CASSRGGGLSYEQYF
TRBJ2-7 | TRBD1 | TRBV7-9 | . | TGTGCCAGCAGCTTGACAGGGAACTCCTACGAGCAGTACTTC | CASSLTGNSYEQYF
TRBJ2-3 | . | TRBV15 | . | TGTGCCACCAGCGGCAGGGGGGTGCGAGGCACAGATACGCAGTATTTT | CATSGRGVRGTDTQYF
TRBJ2-2 | . | TRBV5-1 | . | TGCGCCAGCAGCTTGGTACAAAAGAACACCGGGGAGCTGTTTTTT | CASSLVQKNTGELFF
TRBJ2-7 | . | TRBV4-3 | . | TGCGCCAGCAGCCAATACGGGGGAAGCTCCTACGAGCAGTACTTC | CASSQYGGSSYEQYF
TRBJ2-4 | . | TRBV4-1 | . | TGCGCCAGCAGCCAAGTTGCCTTCTTAGCCAAAAACATTCAGTACTTC | CASSQVAFLAKNIQYF
TRBJ1-1 | . | TRBV6-1 | . | TGTGCCAGCAGTGAATCGTCCGTAAGAACTGAAGCTTTCTTT | CASSESSVRTEAFF